The clone carrying this T cell receptor beta chain was recorded many times. Its cognate antigen is unknown. RNA was extracted from bulk tissue without any cell sorting. The data derive from a study of tumor and adjacent non-tumor tissue in lung cancer. General study findings and limits: Normal lung showed higher cumulative top 100 clone frequency than tumor.

TCRbeta libraries were built with three rounds of nested PCR, modified from ARM-PCR. TCRdb redid the calling of the multiplex PCR reads with MiXCR, one entry per CDR3 protein. The table records 90,000 to 110,000 distinct CDR3 sequences, roughly 80% of them present only once. The material sequenced was lung tumor tissue. This clonotype was sampled from an older woman with non-small cell lung cancer.

The CDR3 is CASSYGRATDTQYF. The CDR3 coding sequence is TGTGCCAGCAGTTACGGGAGGGCCACGGATACGCAGTATTTT. The chain carries TRBV6-2 or TRBV6-3 and TRBJ2-3, with 7 nucleotides matching TRBD2. The germline V gene has CDR1 MNHEY and CDR2 SVGEGT. CDR3 length: 14 residues. After removal of 2 bases from V and 6 bases from J, the junction contained 5 bases not matched to a gene.